One T cell receptor beta chain is described in this entry. This sample was included in a study of blood T cell repertoires in COVID-19. Germline V CDR1 and CDR2: LGHNT, FRNRAP. With 4 bases removed from V and 2 bases from J, the gap between germline ends came to 24 bases. The CDR3 totals 19 residues. Source study methods: Estimates of nucleated cell counts were drawn from the amplification of reference gene primers. This table comes from immunoSEQ multiplex PCR, and its TCRdb copy is limited to in-frame clones, with some not included. Clone size and V and J calls were adopted from that table, with D and trimming inferred from the DNA. The sample includes roughly 100,000 clones, around 81% of them seen just once.

Sequencing used peripheral blood. This sequence joins TRBV12-5 and TRBJ1-5, with TRBD1 as a possible D gene (6 bases). The receptor's source is a man of 80 years or more with acute or convalescent COVID-19. The DNA for the CDR3 is TGTGCTAGTGGTTCCTTCCCCTATGCGGGGGCTCGTGGCAATCAGCCCCAGCATTTT. It is translated as CASGSFPYAGARGNQPQHF.